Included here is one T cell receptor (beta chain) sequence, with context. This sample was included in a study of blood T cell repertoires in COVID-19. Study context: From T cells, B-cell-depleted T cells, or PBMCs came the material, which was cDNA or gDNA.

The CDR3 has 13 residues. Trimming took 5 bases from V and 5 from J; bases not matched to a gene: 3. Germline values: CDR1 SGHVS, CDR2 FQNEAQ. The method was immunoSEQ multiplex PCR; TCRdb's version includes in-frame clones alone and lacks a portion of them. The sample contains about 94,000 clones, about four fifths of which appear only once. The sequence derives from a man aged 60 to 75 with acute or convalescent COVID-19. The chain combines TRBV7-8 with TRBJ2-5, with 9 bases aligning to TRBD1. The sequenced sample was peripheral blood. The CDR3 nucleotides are TGTGCCAGCAGCCGGGACAGGGTGGAGACCCAGTACTTC. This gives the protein CASSRDRVETQYF.